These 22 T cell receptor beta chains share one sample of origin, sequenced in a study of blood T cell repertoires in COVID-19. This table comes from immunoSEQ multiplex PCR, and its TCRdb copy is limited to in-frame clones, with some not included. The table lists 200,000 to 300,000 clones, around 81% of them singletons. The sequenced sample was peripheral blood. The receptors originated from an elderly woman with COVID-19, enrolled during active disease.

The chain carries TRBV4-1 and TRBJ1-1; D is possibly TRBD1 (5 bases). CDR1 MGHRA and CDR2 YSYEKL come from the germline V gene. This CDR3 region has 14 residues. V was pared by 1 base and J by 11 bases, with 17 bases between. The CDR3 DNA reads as TGCGCCAGCAGCCAAGTGGGGGGGGTTGGTCGGGCTTTCTTT. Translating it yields CASSQVGGVGRAFF.

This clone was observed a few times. The CDR3 bases are TGTGCCAGCTCCTCCTCTAGACTATACTATGGCTACACCTTC. As protein: CASSSSRLYYGYTF. V and J are TRBV6-5 and TRBJ1-2; D gene uncertain. The germline V gene has CDR1 MNHEY and CDR2 SVGAGI. This CDR3 is built from 14 residues. V lost 8 bases and J lost 3, with 16 bases in between.

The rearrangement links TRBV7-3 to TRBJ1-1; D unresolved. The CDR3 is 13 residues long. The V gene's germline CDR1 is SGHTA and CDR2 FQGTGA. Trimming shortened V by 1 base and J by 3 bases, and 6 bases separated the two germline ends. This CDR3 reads CASSLISDTEAFF. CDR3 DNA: TGTGCCAGCAGCTTAATCTCTGACACTGAAGCTTTCTTT.

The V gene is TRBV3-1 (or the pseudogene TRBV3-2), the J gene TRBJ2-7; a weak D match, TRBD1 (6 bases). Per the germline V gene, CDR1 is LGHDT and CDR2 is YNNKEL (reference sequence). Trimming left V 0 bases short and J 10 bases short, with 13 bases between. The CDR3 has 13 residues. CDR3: CASSQEGPQGQYF. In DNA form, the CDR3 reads TGTGCCAGCAGCCAAGAGGGGCCACAGGGTCAGTACTTC.

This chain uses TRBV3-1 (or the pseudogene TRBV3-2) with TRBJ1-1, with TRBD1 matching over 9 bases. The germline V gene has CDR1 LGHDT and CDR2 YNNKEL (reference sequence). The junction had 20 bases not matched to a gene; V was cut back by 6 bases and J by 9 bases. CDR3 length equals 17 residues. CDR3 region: CASSRQELRGTGRQAFF. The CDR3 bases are TGTGCCAGCAGTCGCCAAGAGCTTAGGGGGACAGGGCGGCAAGCTTTCTTT.

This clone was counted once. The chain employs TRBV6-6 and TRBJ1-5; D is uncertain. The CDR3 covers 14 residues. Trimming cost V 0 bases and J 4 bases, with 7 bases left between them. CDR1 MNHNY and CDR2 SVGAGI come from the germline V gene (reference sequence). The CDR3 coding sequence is TGTGCCAGCAGTTACTCGAACCGGAATCAGCCCCAGCATTTT. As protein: CASSYSNRNQPQHF.

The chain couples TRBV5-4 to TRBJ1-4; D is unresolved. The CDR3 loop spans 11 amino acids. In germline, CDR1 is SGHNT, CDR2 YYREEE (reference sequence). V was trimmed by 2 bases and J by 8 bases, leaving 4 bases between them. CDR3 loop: CASSFGEKLFF. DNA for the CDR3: TGTGCCAGCAGCTTTGGCGAAAAACTGTTTTTT.

The CDR3 DNA is TGTGCCAGCAGTGACGGGACACCTAATCAGCCCCAGCATTTT. This gives the protein CASSDGTPNQPQHF. The chain uses TRBV2 and TRBJ1-5, with a possible D match to TRBD1 (6 bases). Looked up from germline, CDR1 is SNHLY and CDR2 is FYNNEI. V gave up 3 bases and J gave up 4 bases, with 10 bases separating them. The CDR3 runs 14 residues.

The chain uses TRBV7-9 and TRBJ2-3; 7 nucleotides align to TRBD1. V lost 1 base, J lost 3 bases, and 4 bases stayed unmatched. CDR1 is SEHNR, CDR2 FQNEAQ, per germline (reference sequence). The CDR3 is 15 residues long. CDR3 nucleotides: TGTGCCAGCAGCTTAGGGCAGGGGGATACAGATACGCAGTATTTT. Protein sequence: CASSLGQGDTDTQYF.

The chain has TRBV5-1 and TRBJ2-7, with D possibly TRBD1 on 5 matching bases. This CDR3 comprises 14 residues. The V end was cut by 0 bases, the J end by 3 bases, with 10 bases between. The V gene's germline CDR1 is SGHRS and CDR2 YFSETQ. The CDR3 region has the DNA TGCGCCAGCAGCTTGGGACAGTCAAGCTACGAGCAGTACTTC. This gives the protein CASSLGQSSYEQYF.

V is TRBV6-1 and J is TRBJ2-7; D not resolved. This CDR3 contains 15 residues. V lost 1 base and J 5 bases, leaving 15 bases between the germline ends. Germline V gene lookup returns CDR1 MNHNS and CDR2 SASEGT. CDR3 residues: CASSEEWAGTNEQYF. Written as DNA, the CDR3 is TGTGCCAGCAGTGAAGAGTGGGCAGGTACGAACGAGCAGTACTTC.

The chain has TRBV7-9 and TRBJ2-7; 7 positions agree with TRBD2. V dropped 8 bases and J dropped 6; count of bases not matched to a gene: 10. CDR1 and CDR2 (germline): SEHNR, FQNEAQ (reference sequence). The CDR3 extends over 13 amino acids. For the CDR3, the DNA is TGTGCCAGCTTCGGGGGGACGGCCGCCGAGCAGTACTTC. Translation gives CASFGGTAAEQYF.

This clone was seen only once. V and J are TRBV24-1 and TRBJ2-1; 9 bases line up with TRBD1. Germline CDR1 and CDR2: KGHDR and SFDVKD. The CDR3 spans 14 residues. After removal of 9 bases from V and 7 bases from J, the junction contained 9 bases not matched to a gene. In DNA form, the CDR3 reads TGTGCCACCCAGATAGGACAGGGGTGGAATGAGCAGTTCTTC. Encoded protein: CATQIGQGWNEQFF.

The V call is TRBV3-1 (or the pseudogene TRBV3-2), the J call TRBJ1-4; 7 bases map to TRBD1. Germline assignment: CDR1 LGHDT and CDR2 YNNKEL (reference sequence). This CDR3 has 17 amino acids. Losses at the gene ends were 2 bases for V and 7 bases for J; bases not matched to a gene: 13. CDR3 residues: CASSQYSGGNEAEKLFF. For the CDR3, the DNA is TGTGCCAGCAGCCAATACTCAGGGGGGAATGAGGCTGAAAAACTGTTTTTT.

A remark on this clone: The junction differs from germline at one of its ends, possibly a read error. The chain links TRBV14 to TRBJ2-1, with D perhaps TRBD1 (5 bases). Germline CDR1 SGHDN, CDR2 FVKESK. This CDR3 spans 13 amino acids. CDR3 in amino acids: CASSEDSYNEQFF. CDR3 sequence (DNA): TGTGCCAGCAGCGAAGACAGCTACAATGAGCAGTTCTTC.

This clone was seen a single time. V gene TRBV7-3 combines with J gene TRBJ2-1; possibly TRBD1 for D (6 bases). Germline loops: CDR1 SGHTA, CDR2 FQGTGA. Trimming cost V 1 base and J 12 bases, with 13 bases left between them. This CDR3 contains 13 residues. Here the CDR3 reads CASSLNSRGTQFF. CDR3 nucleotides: TGTGCCAGCAGCTTAAACTCCAGGGGAACGCAGTTCTTC.

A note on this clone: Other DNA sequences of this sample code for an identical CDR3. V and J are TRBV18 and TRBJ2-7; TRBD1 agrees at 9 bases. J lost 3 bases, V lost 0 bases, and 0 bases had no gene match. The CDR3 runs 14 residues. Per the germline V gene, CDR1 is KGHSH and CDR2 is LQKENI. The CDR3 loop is CASSPPTGGYEQYF. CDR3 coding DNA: TGTGCCAGCTCACCACCGACAGGGGGCTACGAGCAGTACTTC. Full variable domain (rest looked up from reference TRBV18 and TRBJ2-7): NAGVMQNPRHLVRRRGQEARLRCSPMKGHSHVYWYRQLPEEGLKFMVYLQKENIIDESGMPKERFSAEFPKEGPSILRIQQVVRGDSAAYFCASSPPTGGYEQYFGPGTRLTVT.

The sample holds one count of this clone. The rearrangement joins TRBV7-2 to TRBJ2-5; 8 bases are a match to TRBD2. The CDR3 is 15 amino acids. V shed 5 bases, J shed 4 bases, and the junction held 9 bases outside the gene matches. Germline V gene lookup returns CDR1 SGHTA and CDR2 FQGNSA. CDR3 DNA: TGTGCCAGCAGCCCCCCGGGACTAGGTGGAGAGACCCAGTACTTC. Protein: CASSPPGLGGETQYF.

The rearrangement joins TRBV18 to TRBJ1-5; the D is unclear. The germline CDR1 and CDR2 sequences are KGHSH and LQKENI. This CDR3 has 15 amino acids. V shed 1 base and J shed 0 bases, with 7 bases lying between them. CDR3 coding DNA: TGTGCCAGCTCACCACAACCACATAGCAATCAGCCCCAGCATTTT. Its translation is CASSPQPHSNQPQHF.

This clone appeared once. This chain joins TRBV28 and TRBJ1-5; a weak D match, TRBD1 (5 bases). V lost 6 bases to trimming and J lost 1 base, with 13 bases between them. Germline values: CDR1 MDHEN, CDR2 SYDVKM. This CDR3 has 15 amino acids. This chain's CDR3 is CASRGDFGSNQPQHF. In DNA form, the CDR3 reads TGTGCCAGCAGGGGGGACTTCGGAAGCAATCAGCCCCAGCATTTT.

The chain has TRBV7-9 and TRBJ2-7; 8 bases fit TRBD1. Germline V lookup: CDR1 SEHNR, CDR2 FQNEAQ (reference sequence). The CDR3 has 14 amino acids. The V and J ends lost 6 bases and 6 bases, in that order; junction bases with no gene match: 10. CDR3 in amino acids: CASSTSDRVPEQYF. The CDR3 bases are TGTGCCAGCAGTACCTCGGACAGGGTCCCCGAGCAGTACTTC.

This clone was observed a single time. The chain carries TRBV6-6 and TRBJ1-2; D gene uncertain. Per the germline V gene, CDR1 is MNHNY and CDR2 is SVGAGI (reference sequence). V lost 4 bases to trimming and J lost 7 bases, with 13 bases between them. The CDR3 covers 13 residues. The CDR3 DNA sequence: TGTGCCAGCAGTTCGGAAGGGAGCACTGGCTACACCTTC. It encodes CASSSEGSTGYTF.